This T cell receptor beta chain derives from a study of T cell changes during pregnancy in multiple sclerosis. The data were produced by immunoSEQ multiplex PCR, yet TCRdb's version contains in-frame clones alone and is incomplete. The table shows some 40,000 clones, with approximately 94% occurring only once. The CDR3 contains 12 residues. Losses at the gene ends were 6 bases for V and 5 bases for J; bases not matched to a gene: 5. Looked up from germline, CDR1 is SQVTM and CDR2 is ANQGSEA. The receptor was derived from a female donor with multiple sclerosis, enrolled in a pregnancy study. The material was peripheral blood, obtained in the third trimester of pregnancy. The gene calls are TRBV29-1 and TRBJ2-7, with 9 positions matching TRBD1. CDR3 nucleotide sequence: TGCAGCGTAGGGGACAGGGTGAACGAGCAGTACTTC. Translating gives CSVGDRVNEQYF.